The entry below describes one T cell receptor beta chain. Germline CDR1 LNHDA, CDR2 SQIVND (reference sequence). The CDR3 has 15 residues. The V end was cut by 7 bases, the J end by 2 bases, with 17 bases between. The sample comes from a study of cytomegalovirus exposure and HLA in healthy donors. Both 60 Vbeta primers and 13 Jbeta primers went into the PCR. The repertoire was sequenced with immunoSEQ multiplex PCR; TCRdb's copy has only in-frame clones and lacks some. Seen here are about 150,000 clones, about four fifths observed once, and the top ten hold approximately 4.8%. This rearrangement joins TRBV19 to TRBJ1-1; the D gene is possibly TRBD1 (5 bases). Sequences were obtained from PBMCs. The receptor comes from a man aged 30 to 39 in good health. CDR3 residues: CASTLARARNTEAFF. DNA of the CDR3: TGTGCCAGTACATTGGCCAGGGCGAGAAACACTGAAGCTTTCTTT.